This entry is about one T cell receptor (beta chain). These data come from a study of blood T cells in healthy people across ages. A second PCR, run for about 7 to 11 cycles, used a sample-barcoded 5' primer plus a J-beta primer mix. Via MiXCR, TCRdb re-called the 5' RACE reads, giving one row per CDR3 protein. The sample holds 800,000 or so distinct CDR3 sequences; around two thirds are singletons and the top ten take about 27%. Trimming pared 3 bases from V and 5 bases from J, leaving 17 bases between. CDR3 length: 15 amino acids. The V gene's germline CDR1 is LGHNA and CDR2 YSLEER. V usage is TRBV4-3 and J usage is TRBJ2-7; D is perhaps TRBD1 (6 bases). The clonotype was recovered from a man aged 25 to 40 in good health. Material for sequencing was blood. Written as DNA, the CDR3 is TGCGCCAGCAGCCAGGCTCAGGGGCTTCCCCACGAGCAGTACTTC. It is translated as CASSQAQGLPHEQYF.